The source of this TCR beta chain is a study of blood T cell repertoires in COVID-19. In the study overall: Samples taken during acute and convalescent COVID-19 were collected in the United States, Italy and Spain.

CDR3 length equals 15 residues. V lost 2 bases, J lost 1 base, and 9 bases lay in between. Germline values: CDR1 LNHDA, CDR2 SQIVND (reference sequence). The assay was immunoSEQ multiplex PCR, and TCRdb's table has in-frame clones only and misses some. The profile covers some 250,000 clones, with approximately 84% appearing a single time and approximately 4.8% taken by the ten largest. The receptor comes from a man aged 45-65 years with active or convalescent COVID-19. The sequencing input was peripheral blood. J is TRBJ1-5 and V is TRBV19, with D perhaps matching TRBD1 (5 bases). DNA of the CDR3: TGTGCCAGTAGTATACCAGGGAGGAGCAATCAGCCCCAGCATTTT. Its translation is CASSIPGRSNQPQHF.